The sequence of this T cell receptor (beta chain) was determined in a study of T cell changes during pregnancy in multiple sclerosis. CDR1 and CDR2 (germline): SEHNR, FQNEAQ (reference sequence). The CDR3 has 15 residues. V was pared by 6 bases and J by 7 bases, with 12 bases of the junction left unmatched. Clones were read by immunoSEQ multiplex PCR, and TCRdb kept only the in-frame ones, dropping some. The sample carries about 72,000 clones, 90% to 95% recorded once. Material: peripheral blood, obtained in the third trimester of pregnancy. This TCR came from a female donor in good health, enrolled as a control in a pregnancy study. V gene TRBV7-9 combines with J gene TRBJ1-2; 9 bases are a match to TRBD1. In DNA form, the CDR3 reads TGTGCCAGCAGGCTCCGGGACAGGGAGGTTGGTGGCTACACCTTC. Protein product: CASRLRDREVGGYTF.